The 27 T cell receptor beta chains below all came from one sample that was sequenced in a study of blood T cell repertoires in COVID-19. Sequencing used immunoSEQ multiplex PCR; TCRdb keeps in-frame clones, though not all of them. The sample consists of about 320,000 clones, 88% of them appearing once. Sequencing was done on a sample of PBMCs or T cells enriched from blood (not recorded which). These receptors were taken from a man aged 25 to 40 who had recovered from COVID-19.

This CDR3 reads CASSLEWSGANGYTF. Written as DNA, the CDR3 is TGTGCCAGCAGCTTAGAGTGGTCAGGGGCCAATGGCTACACCTTC. The V and J genes are TRBV7-2 and TRBJ1-2; a possible D gene is TRBD1 (6 bases). Germline values: CDR1 SGHTA, CDR2 FQGNSA. This CDR3 has 15 residues. V was cut by 1 base and J by 6 bases, with 15 bases left in between.

The J gene is TRBJ1-6, the V gene TRBV3-1 (or the pseudogene TRBV3-2); D call uncertain. From germline, CDR1 is LGHDT and CDR2 YNNKEL (reference sequence). V was cut by 1 base and J by 0 bases, with 13 bases left in between. The CDR3 extends over 18 amino acids. This CDR3 is CASSQGDAGRSYNSPLHF. The CDR3 bases are TGTGCCAGCAGCCAAGGCGACGCGGGCCGCTCCTATAATTCACCCCTCCACTTT.

The chain recombines TRBV4-1 with TRBJ1-2; weak D call: TRBD1 (6 bases). V lost 8 bases and J 2 bases, leaving 24 bases between the germline ends. The CDR3 length is 17 residues. Looked up from germline, CDR1 is MGHRA and CDR2 is YSYEKL. The CDR3 DNA reads TGCGCCAGCGCCCCGGGGGGGGCGTTATCCCTAAACTATGGCTACACCTTC. Translation gives CASAPGGALSLNYGYTF.

The chain has TRBV9 and TRBJ2-4, with D possibly TRBD2 on 7 matching bases. Germline CDR1 is SGDLS and CDR2 is YYNGEE. The V gene lost 0 bases and the J gene lost 1 base, with 11 bases spanning the gap. This CDR3 has 16 residues. CDR3 nucleotides: TGTGCCAGCAGCGTAGGGGGGGGCCTGGCCAAAAACATTCAGTACTTC. Translating gives CASSVGGGLAKNIQYF. The variable domain in full, with the rest retrieved from reference TRBV9 and TRBJ2-4, is DSGVTQTPKHLITATGQRVTLRCSPRSGDLSVYWYQQSLDQGLQFLIQYYNGEERAKGNILERFSAQQFPDLHSELNLSSLELGDSALYFCASSVGGGLAKNIQYFGAGTRLSVL.

The chain has TRBV7-9 and TRBJ2-7; D call uncertain. From germline, CDR1 is SEHNR and CDR2 FQNEAQ (reference sequence). V lost 1 base, J lost 11 bases, and 9 bases lay in between. The CDR3 is made up of 11 amino acids. The CDR3 DNA follows: TGTGCCAGCAGCTTAGAACAGCTGGAGTACTTC. Amino acid sequence: CASSLEQLEYF. Filled out from reference TRBV7-9 and TRBJ2-7, the complete variable domain reads DTGVSQNPRHKITKRGQNVTFRCDPISEHNRLYWYRQTLGQGPEFLTYFQNEAQLEKSRLLSDRFSAERPKGSFSTLEIQRTEQGDSAMYLCASSLEQLEYFGPGTRLTVT.

The gene calls are TRBV30 and TRBJ1-1, with TRBD1 identical over 7 bases. The CDR3 runs 19 residues. V gave up 2 bases and J gave up 2 bases; unmatched junction bases: 20. Germline V lookup: CDR1 GTSNPN, CDR2 SVGIG (reference sequence). Here the CDR3 reads CAWSQQFRYANRGNTEAFF. CDR3 in DNA: TGTGCCTGGAGTCAACAGTTCCGGTACGCGAACAGGGGAAACACTGAAGCTTTCTTT. The full variable domain, completed using reference TRBV30 and TRBJ1-1, is SQTIHQWPATLVQPVGSPLSLECTVEGTSNPNLYWYRQAAGRGLQLLFYSVGIGQISSEVPQNLSASRPQDRQFILSSKKLLLSDSGFYLCAWSQQFRYANRGNTEAFFGQGTRLTVV.

The J gene is TRBJ1-1, the V gene TRBV28; tentative D call: TRBD1 (5 bases). The CDR3 is 13 residues long. Per germline, CDR1 MDHEN and CDR2 SYDVKM. V lost 2 bases and J lost 7, with 11 bases in between. The CDR3 nucleotides are TGTGCCAGCAGTTTAGGGCAGGGACTTGAAGCTTTCTTT. Amino acids: CASSLGQGLEAFF.

The V call is TRBV28, the J call TRBJ1-2, with 9 bases lining up with TRBD1. This CDR3 is 15 amino acids long. V lost 4 bases, J lost 6 bases, and 9 bases stayed unmatched. Per germline, CDR1 MDHEN and CDR2 SYDVKM. The CDR3 here is CASSSPHRGQDGYTF. CDR3 coding DNA: TGTGCCAGCAGTTCACCCCACAGGGGGCAGGATGGCTACACCTTC.

This chain links TRBV20-1 with TRBJ1-1; the D is unclear. CDR1 DFQATT and CDR2 SNEGSKA come from the germline V gene (reference sequence). This CDR3 comprises 8 residues. V was clipped by 6 bases and J by 11 bases, with 7 bases between them. CDR3 nucleotide sequence: TGCAGTGCCCGCCGGGCTTTCTTT. Amino acid sequence: CSARRAFF.

This chain connects TRBV9 to TRBJ2-3; 8 positions agree with TRBD2. Germline CDR1 is SGDLS and CDR2 is YYNGEE. With V trimmed by 4 bases and J by 7 bases, 14 bases remained unmatched. This CDR3 contains 16 residues. CDR3: CASSPEGLGIANTQYF. As DNA, the CDR3 is TGTGCCAGCAGCCCAGAGGGACTAGGAATAGCGAATACGCAGTATTTT.

The V and J genes are TRBV21-1 and TRBJ1-3. TRBV21-1 is noted as a pseudogene. The CDR3 has 15 amino acids. In DNA, the CDR3 is TGTGCCAGCAGCGGACTTCGGGCCTCTGGAAACACCATATATTTT. Protein sequence: CASSGLRASGNTIYF.

This chain joins TRBV24-1 and TRBJ1-2; weak D call: TRBD1 (6 bases). Between the trimmed V and J ends, which lost 4 bases and 4 bases, there was a span of 15 bases. The CDR3 covers 15 residues. Germline CDR1 KGHDR, CDR2 SFDVKD. CDR3 bases: TGTGCCACCAGTGACCACTCACCGGACAGCTATGGCTACACCTTC. As protein: CATSDHSPDSYGYTF.

V is TRBV10-3 and J is TRBJ2-2; D might be TRBD2 (6 bases). The CDR3 spans 14 residues. The germline V gene has CDR1 ENHRY and CDR2 SYGVKD. V gave up 4 bases and J gave up 6 bases, with 12 bases separating them. CDR3 nucleotide sequence: TGTGCCATCAGTGTGGGAGGAGGGGCCGGGGAGCTGTTTTTT. It codes for CAISVGGGAGELFF.

The V and J genes are TRBV4-1 and TRBJ2-2; D may be TRBD1 (6 bases). V lost 4 bases to trimming and J lost 8 bases, with 17 bases between them. The CDR3 has 15 residues. Germline V gene data show CDR1 as MGHRA and CDR2 as YSYEKL. The CDR3 sequence: CASSLQGNNPGELFF. In nucleotides, the CDR3 is TGCGCCAGCAGCCTACAGGGCAACAACCCTGGGGAGCTGTTTTTT.

Worth noting for this clone: An end of the junction differs from the germline gene, which may be a read error. This rearrangement joins TRBV29-1 to TRBJ2-3; 7 nucleotides match TRBD2. Per germline, CDR1 SQVTM and CDR2 ANQGSEA. The CDR3 runs to 16 residues. DNA of the CDR3: TGCAGCGTTGAAGAGAGACTAGCAAACCCCACAAATACGCAGTATTTT. As protein: CSVEERLANPTNTQYF.

The gene calls are TRBV9 and TRBJ2-3, with 11 bases that match TRBD2. This CDR3 contains 17 residues. Germline values: CDR1 SGDLS, CDR2 YYNGEE. After removal of 1 base from V and 2 bases from J, the junction contained 6 bases not matched to a gene. This chain's CDR3 is CASSVRSSGGLTDTQYF. The CDR3 coding sequence is TGTGCCAGCAGCGTAAGGTCTAGCGGGGGGCTCACAGATACGCAGTATTTT.

This chain joins TRBV5-4 and TRBJ2-5, with D possibly matching TRBD2 (6 bases). The length of the CDR3 is 14 residues. V lost 0 bases to trimming and J lost 5 bases, with 11 bases between them. The germline V gene has CDR1 SGHNT and CDR2 YYREEE (reference sequence). The CDR3 spells CASSLGVGGETQYF. The CDR3 bases are TGTGCCAGCAGCTTGGGTGTTGGAGGGGAGACCCAGTACTTC.

This clone was picked up one time. J is TRBJ1-1 and V is TRBV9, with D maybe TRBD1 (5 bases). The V and J ends lost 6 bases and 4 bases respectively, with 16 bases between them. The germline V gene has CDR1 SGDLS and CDR2 YYNGEE. The CDR3 contains 14 residues. DNA for the CDR3: TGTGCCAGCACACTCTGGGGGGACGGCACTGAAGCTTTCTTT. Its translation: CASTLWGDGTEAFF.

The chain has TRBV7-9 and TRBJ1-4; 7 bases align to TRBD1. Trimming at V came to 2 bases and at J to 7 bases, leaving 13 bases not matched to a gene. Germline V gives CDR1 SEHNR, CDR2 FQNEAQ (reference sequence). The CDR3 is 17 residues long. The CDR3 DNA reads as TGTGCCAGCAGCTTACTCCTCTCCAGACAGGGAGGTGAAAAACTGTTTTTT. Protein sequence: CASSLLLSRQGGEKLFF.

The chain uses TRBV5-1 and TRBJ2-5, with TRBD1 identical over 8 bases. The germline gives CDR1 SGHRS, CDR2 YFSETQ. The junction had 3 bases not matched to a gene; V was cut back by 0 bases and J by 2 bases. The CDR3 spans 15 residues. The CDR3 is CASSLAWTGQETQYF. The CDR3 DNA is TGCGCCAGCAGCTTGGCCTGGACAGGGCAAGAGACCCAGTACTTC.

The chain employs TRBV7-3 and TRBJ2-2; maybe TRBD2 (5 bases). Germline CDR1 and CDR2: SGHTA and FQGTGA. Trimming shortened V by 0 bases and J by 5 bases, and 7 bases separated the two germline ends. This CDR3 region has 14 residues. The CDR3 reads CASSLTPGTGELFF. The CDR3 DNA reads TGTGCCAGCAGCTTAACTCCGGGAACCGGGGAGCTGTTTTTT.

V usage is TRBV5-1 and J usage is TRBJ2-3; tentatively, D is TRBD1 (5 bases). V lost 0 bases and J 1 base, leaving 12 bases between the germline ends. CDR3 size: 16 residues. The germline gives CDR1 SGHRS, CDR2 YFSETQ. This chain's CDR3 is CASSLEGRAGTDTQYF. In DNA form, the CDR3 reads TGCGCCAGCAGCTTGGAAGGCAGGGCTGGCACAGATACGCAGTATTTT.

This sequence joins TRBV5-6 and TRBJ2-7; perhaps TRBD2 as D (6 bases). Germline loops: CDR1 SGHDT, CDR2 YYEEEE. The length of the CDR3 is 13 residues. Deletions cut 3 bases from V and 7 bases from J, with 14 bases between. This chain's CDR3 is CASSYREFGEQYF. The CDR3 DNA reads as TGTGCCAGCAGCTACCGGGAGTTCGGGGAGCAGTACTTC.

The chain couples TRBV28 to TRBJ1-5; unclear D gene. The V gene's germline CDR1 is MDHEN and CDR2 SYDVKM. V was trimmed by 1 base and J by 6 bases, leaving 10 bases between them. The CDR3 totals 14 residues. This CDR3 reads CASSLLRDSQPQHF. DNA of the CDR3: TGTGCCAGCAGTTTATTGCGGGATTCTCAGCCCCAGCATTTT.

The V and J genes are TRBV11-2 and TRBJ2-4, with TRBD2 matching 10 bases. CDR3 size: 15 residues. With V trimmed by 5 bases and J by 5 bases, 6 bases remained unmatched. The germline gives CDR1 SGHAT, CDR2 FQNNGV. Here the CDR3 DNA reads TGTGCCAGCAGCCTTAGCGGGGGGCCGGAAAACATTCAGTACTTC. This encodes CASSLSGGPENIQYF.

With regard to this clone: Other DNA sequences of this sample code for an identical CDR3. This sequence joins TRBV5-1 and TRBJ2-7, with D tentatively TRBD2 (6 bases). The CDR3 consists of 13 residues. Germline V lookup: CDR1 SGHRS, CDR2 YFSETQ. Trimming took off 4 bases at V and 2 bases at J, with 10 bases between the two ends. The CDR3 nucleotides are TGCGCCAGCAGCCCAACGGGGGCCTACGAGCAGTACTTC. It translates to CASSPTGAYEQYF.

CDR3 DNA: TGCGCCAGCAGCCCTATGATAAGAGAGACCCAGTACTTC. Encoded protein: CASSPMIRETQYF. The chain employs TRBV5-1 and TRBJ2-5; D remains ambiguous. Germline lookup yields CDR1 SGHRS and CDR2 YFSETQ. V lost 4 bases, J lost 4 bases, and 11 bases lay in between. This CDR3 is 13 amino acids long.